This TCR beta chain was captured by sequencing in a study of control samples from healthy donors and cancer patients. Sequenced by immunoSEQ multiplex PCR; TCRdb stores in-frame clones only, minus some. The sample holds around 94,000 clones, 92% seen once. Sequencing input: blood. The origin of this receptor is a woman younger than 35 in good health.

CDR3 amino acids: CASTPGPGYEQYF. DNA for the CDR3: TGTGCCAGCACCCCGGGACCCGGGTACGAGCAGTACTTC. V usage is TRBV7-9 and J usage is TRBJ2-7, with D possibly being TRBD1 or TRBD2 (5 bases each). V was clipped by 7 bases and J by 4 bases, with 14 bases between them. Germline-derived CDR1 and CDR2 are SEHNR and FQNEAQ (reference sequence). The CDR3 is made up of 13 amino acids.